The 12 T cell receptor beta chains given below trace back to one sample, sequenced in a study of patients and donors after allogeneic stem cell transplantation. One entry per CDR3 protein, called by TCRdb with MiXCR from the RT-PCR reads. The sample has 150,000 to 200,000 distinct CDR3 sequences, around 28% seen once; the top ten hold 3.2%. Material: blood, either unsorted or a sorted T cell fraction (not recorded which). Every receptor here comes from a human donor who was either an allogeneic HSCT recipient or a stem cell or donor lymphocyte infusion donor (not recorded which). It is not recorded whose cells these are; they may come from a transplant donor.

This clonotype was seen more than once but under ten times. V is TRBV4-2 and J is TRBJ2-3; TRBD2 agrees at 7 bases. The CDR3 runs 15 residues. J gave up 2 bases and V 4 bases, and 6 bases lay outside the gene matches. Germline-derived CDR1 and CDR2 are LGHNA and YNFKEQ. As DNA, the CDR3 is TGTGCCAGCAGCCTAGCGGGCGGTCCCACAGATACGCAGTATTTT. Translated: CASSLAGGPTDTQYF.

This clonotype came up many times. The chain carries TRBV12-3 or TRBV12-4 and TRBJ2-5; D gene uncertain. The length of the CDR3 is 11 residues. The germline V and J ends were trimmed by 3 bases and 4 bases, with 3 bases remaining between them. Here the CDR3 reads CASSFRETQYF. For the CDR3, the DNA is TGTGCCAGCAGTTTCAGAGAGACCCAGTACTTC.

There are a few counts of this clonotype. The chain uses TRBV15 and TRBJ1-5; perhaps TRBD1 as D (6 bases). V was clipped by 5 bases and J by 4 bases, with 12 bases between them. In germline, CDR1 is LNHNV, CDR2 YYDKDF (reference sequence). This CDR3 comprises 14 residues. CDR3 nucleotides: TGTGCCACCAGCGTCTGGAGGGGGAATCAGCCCCAGCATTTT. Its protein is CATSVWRGNQPQHF.

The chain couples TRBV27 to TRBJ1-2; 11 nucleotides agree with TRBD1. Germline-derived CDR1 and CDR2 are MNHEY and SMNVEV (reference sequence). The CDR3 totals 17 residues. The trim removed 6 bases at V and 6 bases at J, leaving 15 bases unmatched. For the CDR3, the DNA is TGTGCCAGCAGGCCCGGGACAGGGGGGAGGGGAAAGAATGGCTACACCTTC. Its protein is CASRPGTGGRGKNGYTF.

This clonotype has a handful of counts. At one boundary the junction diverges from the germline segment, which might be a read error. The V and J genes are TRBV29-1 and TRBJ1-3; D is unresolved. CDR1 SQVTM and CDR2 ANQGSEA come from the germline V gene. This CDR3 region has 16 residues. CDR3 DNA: TGCAGCGTTCAAGATTTTTTGGAGAGCTCTGGAAACACCATATATTTT. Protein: CSVQDFLESSGNTIYF.

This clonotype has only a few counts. In nucleotides, the CDR3 is TGTGCCAGCAGTTACGGGCTAGCGGGAGGCGAGACCCAGTACTTC. Translated: CASSYGLAGGETQYF. This chain links TRBV6-5 with TRBJ2-5, with 11 bases identical to TRBD2. Trimming took 2 bases from V and 5 from J; bases not matched to a gene: 4. The V gene's germline CDR1 is MNHEY and CDR2 SVGAGI. This CDR3 spans 15 amino acids.

CDR3 coding DNA: TGCGCCAGCAGCTTGGCTCTAGCCCAAGAGACCCAGTACTTC. Its translation is CASSLALAQETQYF. The chain is built from TRBV5-1 and TRBJ2-5; a possible D gene is TRBD2 (5 bases). V lost 0 bases and J 1 base, leaving 7 bases between the germline ends. Per the germline V gene, CDR1 is SGHRS and CDR2 is YFSETQ. The CDR3 is 14 amino acids.

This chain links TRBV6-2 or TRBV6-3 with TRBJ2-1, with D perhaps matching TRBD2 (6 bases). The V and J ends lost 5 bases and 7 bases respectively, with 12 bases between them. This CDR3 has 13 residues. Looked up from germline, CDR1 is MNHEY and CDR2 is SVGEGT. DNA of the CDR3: TGTGCCAGCAGTACCGGAGGGGCAAATGAGCAGTTCTTC. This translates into CASSTGGANEQFF.

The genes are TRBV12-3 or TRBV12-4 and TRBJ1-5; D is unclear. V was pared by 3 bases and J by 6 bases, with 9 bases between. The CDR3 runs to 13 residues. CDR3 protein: CASSFASGQPQHF. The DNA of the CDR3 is TGTGCCAGCAGTTTCGCGAGCGGTCAGCCCCAGCATTTT.

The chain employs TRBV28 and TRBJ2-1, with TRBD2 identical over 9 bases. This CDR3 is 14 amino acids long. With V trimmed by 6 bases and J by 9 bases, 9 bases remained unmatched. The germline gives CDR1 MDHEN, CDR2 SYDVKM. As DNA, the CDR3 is TGTGCCAGCAGACTTAGCGGGAGCCGTGGTGAGCAGTTCTTC. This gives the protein CASRLSGSRGEQFF.

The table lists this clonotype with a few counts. The chain's CDR3 is CASSLDMAYEQYF. The CDR3 DNA sequence: TGTGCCAGCAGCTTGGACATGGCCTACGAGCAGTACTTC. This rearrangement joins TRBV7-9 to TRBJ2-7; D perhaps matches TRBD1 (5 bases). Per the germline V gene, CDR1 is SEHNR and CDR2 is FQNEAQ (reference sequence). Trimming took 3 bases from V and 2 from J, leaving 8 bases between them. The CDR3 extends over 13 amino acids.

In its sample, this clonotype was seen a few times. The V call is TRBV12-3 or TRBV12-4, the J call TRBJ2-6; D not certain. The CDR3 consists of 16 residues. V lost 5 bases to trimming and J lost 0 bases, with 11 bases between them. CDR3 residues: CASSEEISSGANVLTF. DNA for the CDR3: TGTGCCAGCAGTGAGGAGATTAGCTCTGGGGCCAACGTCCTGACTTTC.